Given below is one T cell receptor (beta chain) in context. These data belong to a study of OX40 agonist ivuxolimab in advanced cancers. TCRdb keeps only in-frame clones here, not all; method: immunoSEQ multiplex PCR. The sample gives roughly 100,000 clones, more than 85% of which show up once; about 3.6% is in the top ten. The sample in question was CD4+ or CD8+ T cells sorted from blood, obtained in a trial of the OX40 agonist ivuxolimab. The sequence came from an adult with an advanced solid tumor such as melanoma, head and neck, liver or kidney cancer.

CDR3 nucleotides: TGTGCTAGTGGTTTGGACCTCTCCTACGAGCAGTACTTC. Protein sequence: CASGLDLSYEQYF. The chain is built from TRBV12-5 and TRBJ2-7; D not resolved. Germline-derived CDR1 and CDR2 are LGHNT and FRNRAP. With 1 base removed from V and 0 bases from J, the gap between germline ends came to 4 bases. The CDR3 length is 13 residues.